A single T cell receptor (beta chain) is shown here with its context. The table came from immunoSEQ multiplex PCR; TCRdb's copy has only in-frame clones and leaves some out. The data show 100,000 to 150,000 clones, roughly 84% seen once. The ends were cut back, 4 bases at V and 5 bases at J, with 17 bases in the middle. The length of the CDR3 is 15 residues. The germline V gene encodes CDR1 MGHRA and CDR2 YSYEKL. The sample comes from a study of blood T cell repertoires in COVID-19. Study overall: The United States, Italy and Spain provided the acute and convalescent COVID-19 samples. In each case, the material was cDNA or gDNA derived from T cells, B-cell-depleted T cells, or PBMCs.

The chain uses TRBV4-1 and TRBJ2-5; TRBD2 might be the D (6 bases). Sequenced: peripheral blood. This clonotype was sampled from a man aged 55 to 69 with acute or convalescent COVID-19. CDR3 region: CASSPPREGRETQYF. The CDR3 nucleotides are TGCGCCAGCAGCCCCCCTCGGGAAGGGAGGGAGACCCAGTACTTC.